Listed below are T cell receptor beta chains from one sample, sequenced in a study of molecular identifiers for immune sequencing clone quantification. A single record per CDR3 protein comes from TCRdb applying MiXCR to the PCR reads. The sample contains some 88,000 distinct CDR3 sequences, 20% to 25% of which appear only once. The sample was naive CD8+ T cells from blood, with Jurkat cell RNA spiked in. These receptors all stem from a human donor in good health. Some libraries in this study had Jurkat cell RNA spiked in. Each CDR3 is given without its conserved first and last residue. Each record gives: CDR3 length, J gene, D gene, V gene, CDR3 protein. The D gene is left open where the match is weak.

14,TRBJ2-5,TRBD2,TRBV6-5,ASSYGRASGKETQY
17,TRBJ2-1,TRBD2,TRBV3-1,ASSQVTSGIARSYNEQF
12,TRBJ2-7,-,TRBV7-9,ASSEAGLSYEQY
15,TRBJ2-7,-,TRBV7-9,ASSLPLGFGRGNEQY
13,TRBJ2-5,TRBD1,TRBV5-1,ASSEGQVIQETQY
16,TRBJ2-1,-,TRBV11-2,ASSFYSLLGDSYNEQF
11,TRBJ2-3,-,TRBV4-3,ASSEGMGDTQY
13,TRBJ2-7,TRBD2,TRBV4-1,ASSQLPSGAYEQY
12,TRBJ2-7,-,TRBV5-6,ASSLGLAQYEQY
11,TRBJ2-4,-,TRBV12-3/TRBV12-4,ASSTLAKNIQY
13,TRBJ2-7,TRBD1,TRBV29-1,SVELWRQGSYEQY
15,TRBJ2-3,TRBD2,TRBV11-2,ASSLVETSGRHDTQY
14,TRBJ2-3,-,TRBV20-1,SVNLLTDTSTDTQY
15,TRBJ2-1,-,TRBV10-3,AISESDRDYSYNEQF
16,TRBJ1-4,-,TRBV6-2/TRBV6-3,ASSLRRGAAGLEEKLF
13,TRBJ2-7,-,TRBV4-3,ASSQARASSYEQY
11,TRBJ2-7,-,TRBV11-3,ASRVTGSNEQY
13,TRBJ1-1,-,TRBV28,ASTIYWGSGTEAF
11,TRBJ2-1,-,TRBV2,ASSDVGGNEQF
13,TRBJ1-5,-,TRBV7-9,ASSLVGSSNQPQH
13,TRBJ1-3,-,TRBV5-3,ASSGGLDPGNTIY
13,TRBJ1-6,-,TRBV2,ASSEEVRLDSPLH
13,TRBJ2-7,TRBD2,TRBV13,ASSLGGAGAYEQY
15,TRBJ2-7,-,TRBV27,ASSGRDYRAELYEQY
13,TRBJ2-3,TRBD2,TRBV7-2,ASRPSGGGADTQY
13,TRBJ1-5,-,TRBV19,ASSIGTRAAQPQH
15,TRBJ2-4,-,TRBV18,ASSPPTTVLAKNIQY
12,TRBJ2-7,-,TRBV2,ASSARNYPYEQY
12,TRBJ1-1,TRBD1,TRBV3-1,ASSEAGGRTEAF
14,TRBJ1-1,-,TRBV2,ASSVRGAGLNAEAF
11,TRBJ1-5,-,TRBV5-6,ASSPGGYQPQH
13,TRBJ1-1,-,TRBV3-1,ASSQGSGANTEAF
12,TRBJ1-2,-,TRBV6-1,ASAGIGVTYGYT
15,TRBJ2-5,TRBD2,TRBV11-2,ASSLRTSGKLGGTQY
15,TRBJ2-5,TRBD2,TRBV6-2/TRBV6-3,ASRYSLTSGGLPTQY
12,TRBJ1-1,-,TRBV10-2,ASSDRGLNTEAF
14,TRBJ1-1,TRBD1,TRBV7-9,ASSLGQGDFNTEAF
15,TRBJ1-3,TRBD1,TRBV12-5,ASGLGDRGLSGNTIY
13,TRBJ2-7,TRBD2,TRBV4-3,ASSQDRGGPYEQY
11,TRBJ2-2,-,TRBV24-1,ATSDRNTGELF
11,TRBJ2-3,-,TRBV27,ASSYLNTDTQY
11,TRBJ1-1,TRBD1,TRBV29-1,SVETGVNTEAF
16,TRBJ2-4,-,TRBV12-3/TRBV12-4,ASSLGGSVFGLENIRY
11,TRBJ1-2,-,TRBV12-3/TRBV12-4,ASSLLGSYGYT
12,TRBJ2-7,-,TRBV6-2/TRBV6-3,ASTRLENSYEQY
13,TRBJ1-4,TRBD1,TRBV11-2,ASSPAGTGGEKLF
15,TRBJ2-2,TRBD2,TRBV6-6,ASSGGRGLHNTGELF